This T cell receptor (beta chain) is from a study of beta chain features in type 1 diabetes. Whole-study context: Across the samples, roughly 98,000,000 sorted cells were examined in total. Broader study findings: Shortening of TCRB CDR3s, moderate but significant, appeared in all four CD4+ subsets of Type 1 diabetes patients. Patients and controls would be equally affected if PCR favored shorter templates. VDJ junctions sequenced from type 1 diabetes patients showed fewer insertions and more deletions.

The investigators reverse transcribed all of the isolated RNA, so they sequenced expressed TCRB transcripts. The table came from immunoSEQ multiplex PCR; TCRdb's copy has only in-frame clones and leaves some out. The data show 500,000 to 800,000 clones, with 9.5% to 15% seen just once and around 0.12% held by the top ten. Comment on this clone: Its antigen is currently unknown.

This CDR3 has 12 amino acids. V lost 7 bases, J lost 2 bases, and 9 bases lay in between. Germline V gene sequence: CDR1 SNHLY, CDR2 FYNNEI. Sequencing was carried out using naive CD4+ T cells from blood. The rearrangement uses TRBV2 and TRBJ2-7; tentative D call: TRBD2 (5 bases). The receptor comes from a man between 25 and 39 years old with type 1 diabetes. The CDR3 loop reads CASTLEAYEQYF. The CDR3 nucleotides read TGTGCCAGCACCCTGGAGGCCTACGAGCAGTACTTC.